The entry below gives a single T cell receptor (beta chain) sequence along with its context. Its antigen is as yet unknown. The CDR3 length is 12 residues. Looked up from germline, CDR1 is MGHDK and CDR2 is SYGVNS. The V and J ends lost 4 bases and 5 bases respectively, with 8 bases between them. The primer mix had 60 Vbeta and 13 Jbeta primers. Measured with immunoSEQ multiplex PCR; TCRdb has only the in-frame clones, and not every one. Counted here are around 200,000 clones, 75% to 85% occurring once; the ten biggest clones make up about 0.7%. This entry is derived from a study of cytomegalovirus exposure and HLA in healthy donors. The study, taken as a whole, reports: Reports showed the classifier diagnosing cytomegalovirus status with high specificity and sensitivity. Among donors in an Asian-associated ancestry cluster, a later analysis reportedly found fewer N-insertions than the approximately 700-donor mean. According to a later analysis, most TCR beta chains associated with CMV appeared HLA-restricted.

The gene calls are TRBV25-1 and TRBJ2-5; no firm D call. The TCR sequence derives from a boy between 10 and 17 years old in good health and CMV-seronegative. Sample: PBMCs. CDR3 DNA sequence: TGTGCCAGCAGTGCAGGTTCGGAGACCCAGTACTTC. Translated, it gives CASSAGSETQYF.